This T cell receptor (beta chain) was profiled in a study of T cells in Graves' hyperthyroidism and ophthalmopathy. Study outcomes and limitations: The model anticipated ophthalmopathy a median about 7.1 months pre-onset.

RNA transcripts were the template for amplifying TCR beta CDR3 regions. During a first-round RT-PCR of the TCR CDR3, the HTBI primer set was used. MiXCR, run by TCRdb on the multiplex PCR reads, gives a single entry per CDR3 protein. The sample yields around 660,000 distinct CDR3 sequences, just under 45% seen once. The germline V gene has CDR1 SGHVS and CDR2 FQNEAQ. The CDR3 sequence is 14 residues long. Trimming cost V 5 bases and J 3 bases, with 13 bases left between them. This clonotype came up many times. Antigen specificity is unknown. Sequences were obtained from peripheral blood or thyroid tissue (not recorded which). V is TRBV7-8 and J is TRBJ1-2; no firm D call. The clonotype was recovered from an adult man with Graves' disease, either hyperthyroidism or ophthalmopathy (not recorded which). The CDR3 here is CASSQTVSDYGYTF. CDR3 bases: TGTGCCAGCAGCCAGACCGTCTCGGACTATGGCTACACCTTC.